This T cell receptor beta chain comes out of a study of T-cell reconstitution after alpha-beta-depleted transplantation in children. Study findings and constraints: Alpha-beta T cells present about two months after transplant were reported to originate from several hundred expanded graft clones. Newly made T cells mostly supplied T-cell counts and diversity one year after transplant.

A TCRbeta library incorporating unique molecular identifiers was prepared. MiXCR, applied by TCRdb to the PCR reads, yields one record per CDR3 protein. This table holds around 72,000 distinct CDR3 sequences, over 4.5% found once. Germline V gene sequence: CDR1 SGHAT, CDR2 FQDESV (reference sequence). Deletions cut 7 bases from V and 4 bases from J, with 26 bases between. CDR3 length equals 18 residues. In this sample, this clonotype turned up many times. Its antigen remains unknown. The receptor's source is a boy in the first two years of life who had a stem cell transplant for acute myeloid leukemia, so the T cells may come from the graft donor. The V and J genes are TRBV11-1 and TRBJ1-5; tentative D call: TRBD1 (6 bases). The material sequenced was PBMCs, mostly from graft donor cells, taken 180 days after TCRalphabeta/CD19-depleted stem cell transplant. For the CDR3, the DNA is TGTGCCAGCACCTTCTACGGGGGCGGAACCCAGGGGAATCAGCCCCAGCATTTT. Its translation is CASTFYGGGTQGNQPQHF. Complete variable domain (other parts from reference TRBV11-1 and TRBJ1-5): EAEVAQSPRYKITEKSQAVAFWCDPISGHATLYWYRQILGQGPELLVQFQDESVVDDSQLPKDRFSAERLKGVDSTLKIQPAELGDSAMYLCASTFYGGGTQGNQPQHFGDGTRLSIL.